The T cell receptor (beta chain) under discussion was sequenced for a study of human T cells and chemical hapten exposure. About the study: Patch testing placed 0.01% DPC on the upper back, with readings at 6 days.

This clonotype appeared many times. Sample time point: pre-sensitization, week 0. Treatment here: therapeutic diphenylcyclopropenone sensitization with weekly scalp DPC. In the original analysis: Sample TCR counts, which ranged from 23,224 to 690,600, had a median of roughly 96,000. TCRdb processed the RACE reads anew with MiXCR; each CDR3 protein has one entry. These V and J calls derive from TCRdb rather than the authors' analysis. The sample includes about 380,000 distinct CDR3 sequences, approximately 5% of them seen just once. CDR1 is SGHRS, CDR2 YFSETQ, per germline. The CDR3 consists of 14 residues. V shed 0 bases and J shed 10 bases, with 14 bases lying between them.

The sample in question was whole blood, obtained in connection with sensitization to the hapten diphenylcyclopropenone (DPC). The rearrangement uses TRBV5-1 and TRBJ2-1; unclear D gene. This TCR came from a woman aged 50 to 60 with alopecia areata. Some clones in this sample may be carry-over from other donors' samples. Here the CDR3 DNA reads TGCGCCAGCAGCTTGGCCGGATCTGGGGTAGAGCAGTTCTTC. Translation gives CASSLAGSGVEQFF. Together with reference TRBV5-1 and TRBJ2-1, the CDR3 gives the full variable domain: KAGVTQTPRYLIKTRGQQVTLSCSPISGHRSVSWYQQTPGQGLQFLFEYFSETQRNKGNFPGRFSGRQFSNSRSEMNVSTLELGDSALYLCASSLAGSGVEQFFGPGTRLTVL.